Presented here are 27 T cell receptor beta chains from one specimen sequenced in a study of glioma-infiltrating T cells after dendritic cell vaccination. Produced via immunoSEQ multiplex PCR; TCRdb's table is partial and in-frame only. Here the sample spans around 96,000 clones, 79% being singletons. Sequenced here: blood, sampled before dendritic cell vaccination. The receptor source for this set is a human donor with glioblastoma.

The chain is built from TRBV5-6 and TRBJ1-1, with D maybe TRBD1 (5 bases). CDR3 size: 14 residues. Trimming left V 5 bases short and J 2 bases short, with 13 bases between. Per the germline V gene, CDR1 is SGHDT and CDR2 is YYEEEE. CDR3 in DNA: TGTGCCAGCAGGCACACCGGGGGAAACACTGAAGCTTTCTTT. Residues: CASRHTGGNTEAFF.

As to this clone: The limits of the CDR3 on the DNA are not certain, so only TCRdb's listed CDR3 is given. The chain combines TRBV21-1 with TRBJ2-3; the table's D call TRBD2 went unverified against the DNA. TRBV21-1 is tagged as a pseudogene. The CDR3 region is 17 residues in length, termini included. The CDR3 protein is CASSKVGLGSGTDTQYF.

The chain has TRBV2 and TRBJ2-5; D is unresolved. V was shortened by 7 bases and J by 4 bases, with 22 bases between the two germline ends. The germline CDR1 and CDR2 sequences are SNHLY and FYNNEI. The CDR3 totals 16 residues. CDR3 nucleotide sequence: TGTGCCAGCAATAAACTACCGTCCCCCAGCCGAGAGACCCAGTACTTC. Its translation: CASNKLPSPSRETQYF.

The genes are TRBV5-1 and TRBJ2-1; D not resolved. V lost 5 bases and J 6 bases, leaving 12 bases between the germline ends. The germline V gene encodes CDR1 SGHRS and CDR2 YFSETQ. The CDR3 totals 13 residues. CDR3 nucleotides: TGCGCCAGCAGTAACCTAATCTCCAATGAGCAGTTCTTC. Encoded protein: CASSNLISNEQFF.

V gene TRBV5-1 combines with J gene TRBJ2-7, with TRBD2 as a possible D gene (5 bases). The V gene lost 4 bases and the J gene lost 5 bases, with 22 bases spanning the gap. Germline V lookup: CDR1 SGHRS, CDR2 YFSETQ. The CDR3 consists of 16 residues. This chain's CDR3 is CASSQTGNSVIDEQYF. The CDR3 DNA is TGCGCCAGCAGCCAGACGGGGAACAGCGTCATCGACGAGCAGTACTTC.

The chain links TRBV30 to TRBJ2-3; the match to TRBD2 covers 7 bases. J was trimmed by 5 bases and V by 4 bases; bases with no gene match: 12. CDR1 GTSNPN and CDR2 SVGIG come from the germline V gene (reference sequence). CDR3 size: 15 residues. Here the CDR3 reads CAWTVFGGSLDTQYF. The CDR3 DNA reads TGTGCCTGGACCGTCTTTGGCGGGAGCTTAGATACGCAGTATTTT.

This clone appeared once. The V and J genes are TRBV4-1 and TRBJ2-2; D unclear. Trimming cost V 0 bases and J 6 bases, with 11 bases left between them. This CDR3 region has 15 residues. The germline CDR1 and CDR2 sequences are MGHRA and YSYEKL. In nucleotides, the CDR3 is TGCGCCAGCAGCCAAGATTTCCCTCTCCCCGGGGAGCTGTTTTTT. Protein: CASSQDFPLPGELFF.

The chain employs TRBV5-4 and TRBJ2-5; no reliable D call. Trimming stripped 2 bases from V and 5 bases from J, with 10 bases between. From germline, CDR1 is SGHNT and CDR2 YYREEE (reference sequence). CDR3 length: 13 residues. The CDR3 loop reads CASSFWASETQYF. DNA for the CDR3: TGTGCCAGCAGCTTTTGGGCATCGGAGACCCAGTACTTC.

The genes are TRBV19 and TRBJ1-5, with TRBD1 identical over 8 bases. V was pared by 10 bases and J by 6 bases, with 14 bases of the junction left unmatched. The CDR3 runs 15 residues. Germline CDR1 LNHDA, CDR2 SQIVND (reference sequence). The DNA of the CDR3 is TGTGCCACCAAATCACCACAGGGGGAGGGTCAGCCCCAGCATTTT. It codes for CATKSPQGEGQPQHF.

In this sample, this clone turned up a few times. V is TRBV7-9 and J is TRBJ1-6, with 7 bases that match TRBD1. Germline V CDR1 and CDR2: SEHNR, FQNEAQ (reference sequence). V shed 2 bases and J 11 bases; nucleotides not matched to a gene: 3. This CDR3 contains 13 residues. In nucleotides, the CDR3 is TGTGCCAGCAGCTTAAATCAGGGGGCACCCCTCCACTTT. This sequence encodes CASSLNQGAPLHF.

The chain combines TRBV6-5 with TRBJ2-1; D perhaps matches TRBD2 (6 bases). Between the trimmed V and J ends, which lost 6 bases and 4 bases, there was a span of 13 bases. Germline V CDR1 and CDR2: MNHEY, SVGAGI. The CDR3 spans 14 residues. CDR3 residues: CASRLTSEYNEQFF. In DNA, the CDR3 is TGTGCCAGCAGGCTGACTAGTGAATACAATGAGCAGTTCTTC.

J is TRBJ2-7 and V is TRBV6-4; 7 bases fit TRBD1. V shed 7 bases, J shed 2 bases, and the junction held 11 bases outside the gene matches. CDR3 size: 15 residues. The V gene's germline CDR1 is MRHNA and CDR2 SNTAGT. The DNA for the CDR3 is TGTGCCAGCACCAAGGTCGGGGACAGTCCCTACGAGCAGTACTTC. Its translation is CASTKVGDSPYEQYF.

The rearrangement links TRBV19 to TRBJ1-5; no clear D. The germline V and J ends were trimmed by 6 bases and 2 bases, with 17 bases remaining between them. The germline V gene encodes CDR1 LNHDA and CDR2 SQIVND (reference sequence). The CDR3 has 16 amino acids. The CDR3 is CASSALTGRGNQPQHF. CDR3 sequence (DNA): TGTGCCAGTAGCGCCTTAACGGGAAGGGGCAATCAGCCCCAGCATTTT. The whole variable domain, remainder taken from reference TRBV19 and TRBJ1-5, is DGGITQSPKYLFRKEGQNVTLSCEQNLNHDAMYWYRQDPGQGLRLIYYSQIVNDFQKGDIAEGYSVSREKKESFPLTVTSAQKNPTAFYLCASSALTGRGNQPQHFGDGTRLSIL.

The chain uses TRBV2 and TRBJ1-2, with D perhaps TRBD1 (6 bases). V was shortened by 8 bases and J by 3 bases, with 13 bases between the two germline ends. This CDR3 spans 13 amino acids. Germline V gene sequence: CDR1 SNHLY, CDR2 FYNNEI. The CDR3 DNA sequence: TGTGCCAGCGCCCCGGACAGCTACTATGGCTACACCTTC. Translation gives CASAPDSYYGYTF.

In this sample, this clone is medium-sized (0.01 to 0.1%). This chain connects TRBV12-5 to TRBJ2-7, with 9 bases identical to TRBD1. V lost 6 bases, J lost 5 bases, and 8 bases stayed unmatched. The CDR3 has 14 amino acids. Germline V CDR1 and CDR2: LGHNT, FRNRAP. CDR3 region: CASGTGGTVHEQYF. CDR3 DNA sequence: TGTGCTAGTGGGACAGGGGGAACGGTCCACGAGCAGTACTTC.

V gene TRBV4-2 combines with J gene TRBJ2-1, with D possibly matching TRBD2 (5 bases). This CDR3 has 14 amino acids. Between the trimmed V and J ends, which lost 0 bases and 7 bases, there was a span of 10 bases. Germline-derived CDR1 and CDR2 are LGHNA and YNFKEQ. The CDR3 nucleotides read TGTGCCAGCAGCCAAGAGGGAGTTCGGAATGAGCAGTTCTTC. Its protein is CASSQEGVRNEQFF.

This clone was observed a few times. This chain connects TRBV11-2 to TRBJ2-1, with a possible D match to TRBD2 (7 bases). Between the trimmed V and J ends, which lost 5 bases and 7 bases, there was a span of 21 bases. The germline gives CDR1 SGHAT, CDR2 FQNNGV. The CDR3 is made up of 16 amino acids. CDR3 amino acids: CASSRLRGGARNEQFF. CDR3 in DNA: TGTGCCAGCAGCCGATTGAGGGGGGGGGCCCGGAATGAGCAGTTCTTC.

The V gene is TRBV27, the J gene TRBJ2-2, with a possible D match to TRBD1 (6 bases). Deletions cut 3 bases from V and 0 bases from J, with 11 bases between. CDR1 and CDR2 (germline): MNHEY, SMNVEV (reference sequence). There are 16 residues in the CDR3. The CDR3 protein is CASSFSGQSNTGELFF. CDR3 sequence (DNA): TGTGCCAGCAGTTTCTCTGGACAGTCGAACACCGGGGAGCTGTTTTTT.

The chain uses TRBV7-8 and TRBJ2-2, with D perhaps matching TRBD1 (6 bases). This CDR3 has 13 amino acids. V lost 5 bases to trimming and J lost 6 bases, with 10 bases between them. Per the germline V gene, CDR1 is SGHVS and CDR2 is FQNEAQ. CDR3 sequence (DNA): TGTGCCAGCAGCACCTACAGGGCCGGGGAGCTGTTTTTT. It yields the protein CASSTYRAGELFF.

This rearrangement joins TRBV5-6 to TRBJ2-5, with 14 bases matching TRBD2. This CDR3 spans 16 amino acids. CDR1 is SGHDT, CDR2 YYEEEE, per germline. V gave up 4 bases and J gave up 5 bases; unmatched junction bases: 7. The CDR3: CASSRLAGGARETQYF. The CDR3 DNA sequence: TGTGCCAGCAGCAGACTAGCGGGAGGGGCTAGGGAGACCCAGTACTTC.

This chain connects TRBV5-8 to TRBJ1-2, with no clear D. The CDR3 is 14 residues long. CDR1 SGHTS and CDR2 YDEGEE come from the germline V gene. The V and J ends lost 0 bases and 0 bases respectively, with 6 bases between them. In nucleotides, the CDR3 is TGTGCCAGCAGCTTGGACAGCACTAACTATGGCTACACCTTC. It encodes CASSLDSTNYGYTF. Filled out from reference TRBV5-8 and TRBJ1-2, the complete variable domain reads EAGVTQSPTHLIKTRGQQATLRCSPISGHTSVYWYQQALGLGLQFLLWYDEGEERNRGNFPPRFSGRQFPNYSSELNVNALELEDSALYLCASSLDSTNYGYTFGSGTRLTVV.

V is TRBV6-4 and J is TRBJ1-2; D is possibly TRBD1 (5 bases). CDR1 and CDR2 (germline): MRHNA, SNTAGT. V was trimmed by 5 bases and J by 14 bases, leaving 21 bases between them. This CDR3 spans 13 amino acids. The CDR3 DNA follows: TGTGCCAGCAGTACTACCCTTCAGGGAACGCCGACCTTC. This codes for CASSTTLQGTPTF.

The V call is TRBV28, the J call TRBJ2-7, with 7 bases matching TRBD1. CDR3 size: 15 residues. Germline V lookup: CDR1 MDHEN, CDR2 SYDVKM. V was clipped by 3 bases and J by 3 bases; unmatched bases: 8. CDR3 loop: CASSLPTGTVYEQYF. The CDR3 DNA is TGTGCCAGCAGTTTGCCCACGGGGACAGTCTACGAGCAGTACTTC.

The chain links TRBV5-1 to TRBJ2-1, with TRBD2 identical over 10 bases. CDR1 and CDR2 (germline): SGHRS, YFSETQ. J was trimmed by 8 bases and V by 1 base; bases with no gene match: 9. This CDR3 is 16 amino acids long. The CDR3: CASSLNPAGGIDEQFF. The CDR3 DNA follows: TGCGCCAGCAGCTTGAATCCAGCGGGGGGGATCGATGAGCAGTTCTTC.

J is TRBJ1-4 and V is TRBV2; 7 nucleotides match TRBD1. CDR1 and CDR2 (germline): SNHLY, FYNNEI. The CDR3 length is 12 residues. Trimming cost V 8 bases and J 8 bases; bases outside gene matches: 5. CDR3 loop: CASGTVSEKLFF. Here the CDR3 DNA reads TGTGCCAGCGGGACAGTTAGCGAAAAACTGTTTTTT.

V is TRBV9 and J is TRBJ2-7; perhaps TRBD2 as D (6 bases). From germline, CDR1 is SGDLS and CDR2 YYNGEE. This CDR3 spans 16 amino acids. Trimming shortened V by 3 bases and J by 5 bases, and 21 bases separated the two germline ends. The chain's CDR3 is CASSARGGLISHEQYF. DNA for the CDR3: TGTGCCAGCAGCGCGCGAGGAGGACTAATTTCCCACGAGCAGTACTTC. Supplemented by reference TRBV9 and TRBJ2-7, the full variable domain reads DSGVTQTPKHLITATGQRVTLRCSPRSGDLSVYWYQQSLDQGLQFLIQYYNGEERAKGNILERFSAQQFPDLHSELNLSSLELGDSALYFCASSARGGLISHEQYFGPGTRLTVT.

This clone was counted only a few times. The chain employs TRBV5-1 and TRBJ1-1; 9 nucleotides match TRBD1. V lost 3 bases to trimming and J lost 3 bases; unmatched junction nucleotides: 12. The CDR3 is made up of 17 amino acids. From germline, CDR1 is SGHRS and CDR2 YFSETQ. The CDR3 DNA reads as TGCGCCAGCAGCTGGGAGGGGACAGGGACGACGGACACTGAAGCTTTCTTT. It encodes CASSWEGTGTTDTEAFF.